This TCR beta chain appears in the sequencing data of a study of shared clonotypes between healthy human individuals. The method was immunoSEQ multiplex PCR; TCRdb's version includes in-frame clones alone and lacks a portion of them. This table has a few million clones, 85% to 95% appearing once. CDR1 SGHAT and CDR2 FQNNGV come from the germline V gene. With 1 base removed from V and 9 bases from J, the gap between germline ends came to 10 bases. The CDR3 totals 13 residues. This clonotype was obtained from a man aged 18-30 years in good health. Some clones in this sample may be carry-over from other donors' samples. The sample consisted of naive CD4+ T cells from PBMCs. Subset of the sample: CD45RA+ positively selected. The chain couples TRBV11-2 to TRBJ2-1; D ambiguous. CDR3 sequence: CASSLVEYGEQFF. Here the CDR3 DNA reads TGTGCCAGCAGCTTAGTGGAATATGGTGAGCAGTTCTTC.